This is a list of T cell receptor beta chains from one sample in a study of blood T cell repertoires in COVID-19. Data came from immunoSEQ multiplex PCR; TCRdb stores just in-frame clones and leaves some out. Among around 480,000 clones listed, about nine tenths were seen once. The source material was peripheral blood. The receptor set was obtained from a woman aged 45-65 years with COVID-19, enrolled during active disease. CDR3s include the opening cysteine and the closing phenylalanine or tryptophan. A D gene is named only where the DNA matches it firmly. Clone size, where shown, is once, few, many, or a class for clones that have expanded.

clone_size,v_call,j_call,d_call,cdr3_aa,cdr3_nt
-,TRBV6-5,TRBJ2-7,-,CASRGRGSYEQYF,TGTGCCAGCAGAGGGCGGGGATCCTACGAGCAGTACTTC
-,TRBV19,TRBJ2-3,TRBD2,CASRTSGSTNTQYF,TGTGCCAGTAGGACTAGCGGGAGCACCAATACGCAGTATTTT
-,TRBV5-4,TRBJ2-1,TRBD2,CASSPGGLPAYNEQFF,TGTGCCAGCAGCCCGGGAGGGTTGCCCGCATACAATGAGCAGTTCTTC
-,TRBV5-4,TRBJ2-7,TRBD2,CASSSSGGGSYEQYF,TGTGCCAGCAGCTCTAGCGGGGGCGGATCCTACGAGCAGTACTTC
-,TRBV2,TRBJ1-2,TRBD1,CASRIGQGRGYTF,TGTGCCAGCAGAATTGGACAGGGGAGAGGCTACACCTTC
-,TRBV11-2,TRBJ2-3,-,CASSPKAGAQYF,TGTGCCAGCAGCCCCAAAGCGGGTGCGCAGTATTTT
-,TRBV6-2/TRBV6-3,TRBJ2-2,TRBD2,CASSYSSGGANTGELFF,TGTGCCAGCAGTTACTCTAGCGGGGGGGCGAACACCGGGGAGCTGTTTTTT
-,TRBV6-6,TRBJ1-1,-,CASRDRNTEAFF,TGTGCCAGCAGAGACAGGAACACTGAAGCTTTCTTT
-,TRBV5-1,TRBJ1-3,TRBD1,CASSKGQGAENTIYF,TGCGCCAGCAGCAAGGGACAGGGGGCCGAAAACACCATATATTTT
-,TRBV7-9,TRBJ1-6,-,CASSPQTGYNSPLHF,TGTGCCAGCAGCCCACAGACAGGCTATAATTCACCCCTCCACTTT
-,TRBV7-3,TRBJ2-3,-,CASSLIGGDTQYF,TGTGCCAGCAGCCTCATCGGGGGAGATACGCAGTATTTT
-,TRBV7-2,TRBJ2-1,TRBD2,CASSLSRGGGSGEQFF,TGTGCCAGCAGCTTGTCCCGTGGGGGAGGGTCGGGTGAGCAGTTCTTC
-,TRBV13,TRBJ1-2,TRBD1,CASSSRTGRLGGYTF,TGTGCCAGCAGCTCCAGGACAGGGCGGTTAGGGGGCTACACCTTC
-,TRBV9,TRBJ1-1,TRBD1,CASSPPTGKASEAFF,TGTGCCAGCAGCCCACCGACAGGGAAGGCTTCTGAAGCTTTCTTT
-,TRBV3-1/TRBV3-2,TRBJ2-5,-,CASSQDLGVQETQYF,TGTGCCAGCAGCCAAGATCTCGGGGTTCAAGAGACCCAGTACTTC
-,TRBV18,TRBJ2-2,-,CASSRQRGTGELFF,TGTGCCAGCTCACGCCAAAGGGGCACCGGGGAGCTGTTTTTT
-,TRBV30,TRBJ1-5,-,CAWSSGESQPQHF,TGTGCCTGGAGTTCAGGGGAGAGTCAGCCCCAGCATTTT
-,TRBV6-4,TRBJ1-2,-,CASSEGSFYGYTF,TGTGCCAGCAGTGAGGGCAGCTTCTATGGCTACACCTTC
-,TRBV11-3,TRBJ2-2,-,CASSSRGASAGELFF,TGTGCCAGCAGCTCCCGGGGGGCAAGCGCCGGGGAGCTGTTTTTT
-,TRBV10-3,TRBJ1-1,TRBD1,CAISNGQGANTEAFF,TGTGCCATCTCAAATGGACAGGGGGCGAACACTGAAGCTTTCTTT
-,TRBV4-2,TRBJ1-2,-,CASSQGDTDNYGYTF,TGTGCCAGCAGCCAGGGGGACACCGATAACTATGGCTACACCTTC
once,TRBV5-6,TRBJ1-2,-,CASSLDPYHYGYTF,TGTGCCAGCAGCTTGGATCCCTATCACTATGGCTACACCTTC
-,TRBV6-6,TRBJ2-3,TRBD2,CASSPMRGGRYTDTQYF,TGTGCCAGCAGTCCCATGCGGGGGGGGAGATACACAGATACGCAGTATTTT
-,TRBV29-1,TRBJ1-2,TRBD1,CSARGQGSYGGYTF,TGCAGCGCAAGGGGACAGGGAAGTTATGGCGGCTACACCTTC
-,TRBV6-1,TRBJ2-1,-,CASSEAAGRYNEQFF,TGTGCCAGCAGTGAAGCGGCAGGTCGATACAATGAGCAGTTCTTC
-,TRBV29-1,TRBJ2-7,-,CSVEEGYEQYF,TGCAGCGTTGAGGAGGGTTACGAGCAGTACTTC